This T cell receptor (beta chain) was sequenced for a study of blood T cell repertoires in COVID-19. Whole-study context: The origin of the acute and convalescent COVID-19 samples was the United States, Italy and Spain. PBMCs, B-cell-depleted T cells, or T cells were the source of the cDNA or gDNA that made up the material.

Sequenced by immunoSEQ multiplex PCR; TCRdb stores in-frame clones only, minus some. Of about 180,000 clones detected, 86% appear once; the ten largest clones hold 2.5% to 3.5%. The CDR3 is 15 amino acids. Trimming removed 6 bases at V and 3 bases at J, with 15 bases between. Per the germline V gene, CDR1 is KGHSY and CDR2 is FQNENV. This chain links TRBV16 with TRBJ1-3; D unclear. The sequencing sample was made of peripheral blood. The receptor's source is a woman aged 25 to 45 with active or convalescent COVID-19. The CDR3 nucleotides read TGTGCCAGCAGAACAACAAGTACGATTGGAAACACCATATATTTT. Protein: CASRTTSTIGNTIYF.